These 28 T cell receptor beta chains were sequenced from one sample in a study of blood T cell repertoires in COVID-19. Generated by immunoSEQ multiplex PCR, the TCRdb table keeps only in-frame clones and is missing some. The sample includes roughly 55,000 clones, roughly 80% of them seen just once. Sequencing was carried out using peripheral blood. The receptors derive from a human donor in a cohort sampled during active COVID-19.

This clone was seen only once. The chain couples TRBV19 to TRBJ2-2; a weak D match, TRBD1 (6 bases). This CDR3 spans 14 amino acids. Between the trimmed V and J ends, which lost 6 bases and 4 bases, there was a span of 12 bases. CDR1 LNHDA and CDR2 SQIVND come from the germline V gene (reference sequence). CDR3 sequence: CASRPGHATGELFF. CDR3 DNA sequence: TGTGCCAGTAGACCGGGACACGCCACCGGGGAGCTGTTTTTT.

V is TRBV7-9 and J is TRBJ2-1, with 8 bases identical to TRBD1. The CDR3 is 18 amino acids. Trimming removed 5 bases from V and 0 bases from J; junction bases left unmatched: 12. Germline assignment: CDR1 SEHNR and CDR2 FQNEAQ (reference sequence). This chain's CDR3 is CASSPGVAGGSSYNEQFF. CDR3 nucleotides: TGTGCCAGCAGCCCCGGGGTGGCAGGGGGCAGCTCCTACAATGAGCAGTTCTTC.

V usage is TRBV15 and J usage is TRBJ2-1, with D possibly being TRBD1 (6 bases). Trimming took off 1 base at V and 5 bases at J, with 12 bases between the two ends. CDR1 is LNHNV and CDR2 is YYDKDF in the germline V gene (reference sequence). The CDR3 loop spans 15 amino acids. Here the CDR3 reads CATSRGKGVDNEQFF. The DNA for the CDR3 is TGTGCCACCAGCAGAGGGAAGGGGGTGGACAATGAGCAGTTCTTC.

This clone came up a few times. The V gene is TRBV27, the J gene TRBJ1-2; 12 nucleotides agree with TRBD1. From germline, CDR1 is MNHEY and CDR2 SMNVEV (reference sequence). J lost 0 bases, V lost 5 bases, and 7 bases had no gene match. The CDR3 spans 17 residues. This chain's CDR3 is CASSPGQGAGANYGYTF. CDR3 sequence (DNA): TGTGCCAGCAGTCCGGGACAGGGGGCAGGAGCTAACTATGGCTACACCTTC.

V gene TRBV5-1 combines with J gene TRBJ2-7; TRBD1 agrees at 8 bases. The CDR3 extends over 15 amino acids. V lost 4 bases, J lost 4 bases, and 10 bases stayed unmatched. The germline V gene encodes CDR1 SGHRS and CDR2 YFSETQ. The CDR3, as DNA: TGCGCCAGCAGCCAAAGGACAGGGAGCGTGTACGAGCAGTACTTC. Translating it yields CASSQRTGSVYEQYF.

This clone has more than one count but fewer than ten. In nucleotides, the CDR3 is TGTGCCAGCAGCCCCGACAGTTCGCGGCCCCAGCATTTT. Amino acid sequence: CASSPDSSRPQHF. V gene TRBV7-2 combines with J gene TRBJ1-5; weak D call: TRBD1 (5 bases). Trimming removed 5 bases from V and 9 bases from J, with 14 bases in between. This CDR3 contains 13 residues. Per the germline V gene, CDR1 is SGHTA and CDR2 is FQGNSA.

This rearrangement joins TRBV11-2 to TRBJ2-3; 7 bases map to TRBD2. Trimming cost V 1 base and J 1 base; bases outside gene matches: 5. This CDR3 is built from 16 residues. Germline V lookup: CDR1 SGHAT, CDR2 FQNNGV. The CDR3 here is CASSLAGREGTDTQYF. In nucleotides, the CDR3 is TGTGCCAGCAGCTTAGCGGGTCGGGAGGGCACAGATACGCAGTATTTT.

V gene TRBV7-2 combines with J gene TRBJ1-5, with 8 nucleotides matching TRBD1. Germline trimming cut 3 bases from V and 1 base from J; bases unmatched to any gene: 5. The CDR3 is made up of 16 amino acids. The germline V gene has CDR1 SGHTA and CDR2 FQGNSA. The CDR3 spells CASSFTGGGSNQPQHF. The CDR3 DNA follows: TGTGCCAGCAGCTTTACAGGGGGGGGAAGCAATCAGCCCCAGCATTTT.

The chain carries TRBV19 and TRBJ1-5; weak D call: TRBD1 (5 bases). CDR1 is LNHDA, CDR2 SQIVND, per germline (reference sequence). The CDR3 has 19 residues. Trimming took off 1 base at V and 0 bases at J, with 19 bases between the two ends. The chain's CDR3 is CASSIANNRQKVSNQPQHF. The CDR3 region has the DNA TGTGCCAGTAGTATAGCTAATAACAGGCAGAAGGTTAGCAATCAGCCCCAGCATTTT.

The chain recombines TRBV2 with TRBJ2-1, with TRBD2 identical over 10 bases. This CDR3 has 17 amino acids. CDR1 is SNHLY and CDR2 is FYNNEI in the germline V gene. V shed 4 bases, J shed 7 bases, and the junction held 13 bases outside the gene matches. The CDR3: CASSAPSGRASGNEQFF. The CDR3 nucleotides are TGTGCCAGCAGTGCTCCCAGCGGGAGGGCCTCGGGTAATGAGCAGTTCTTC.

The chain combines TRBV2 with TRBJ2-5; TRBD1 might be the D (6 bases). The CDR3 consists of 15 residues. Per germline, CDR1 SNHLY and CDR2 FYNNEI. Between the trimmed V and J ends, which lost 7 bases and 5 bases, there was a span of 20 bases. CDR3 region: CASNQQGAGAETQYF. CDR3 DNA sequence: TGTGCCAGCAACCAACAAGGGGCAGGGGCGGAGACCCAGTACTTC. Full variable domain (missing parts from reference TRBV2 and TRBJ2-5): EPEVTQTPSHQVTQMGQEVILRCVPISNHLYFYWYRQILGQKVEFLVSFYNNEISEKSEIFDDQFSVERPDGSNFTLKIRSTKLEDSAMYFCASNQQGAGAETQYFGPGTRLLVL.

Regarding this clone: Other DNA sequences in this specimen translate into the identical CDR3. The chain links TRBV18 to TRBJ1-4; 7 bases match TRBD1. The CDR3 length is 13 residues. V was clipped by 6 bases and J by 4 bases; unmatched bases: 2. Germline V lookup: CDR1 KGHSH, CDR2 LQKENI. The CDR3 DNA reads TGTGCCAGCTCCCGGGACAGTAATGAAAAACTGTTTTTT. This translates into CASSRDSNEKLFF.

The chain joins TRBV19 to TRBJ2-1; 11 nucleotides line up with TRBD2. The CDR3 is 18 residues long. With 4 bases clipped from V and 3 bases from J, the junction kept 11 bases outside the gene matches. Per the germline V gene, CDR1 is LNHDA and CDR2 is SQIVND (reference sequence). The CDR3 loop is CASSRGLLAGASYNEQFF. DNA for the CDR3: TGTGCCAGTAGTAGGGGCTTACTAGCGGGAGCCAGCTACAATGAGCAGTTCTTC.

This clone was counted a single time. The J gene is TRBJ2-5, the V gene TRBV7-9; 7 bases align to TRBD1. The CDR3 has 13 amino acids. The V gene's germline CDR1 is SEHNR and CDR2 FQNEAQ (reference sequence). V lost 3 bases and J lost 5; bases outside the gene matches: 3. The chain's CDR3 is CASSLGQWETQYF. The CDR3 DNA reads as TGTGCCAGCAGCTTGGGACAGTGGGAGACCCAGTACTTC. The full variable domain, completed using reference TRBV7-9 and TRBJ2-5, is DTGVSQNPRHKITKRGQNVTFRCDPISEHNRLYWYRQTLGQGPEFLTYFQNEAQLEKSRLLSDRFSAERPKGSFSTLEIQRTEQGDSAMYLCASSLGQWETQYFGPGTRLLVL.

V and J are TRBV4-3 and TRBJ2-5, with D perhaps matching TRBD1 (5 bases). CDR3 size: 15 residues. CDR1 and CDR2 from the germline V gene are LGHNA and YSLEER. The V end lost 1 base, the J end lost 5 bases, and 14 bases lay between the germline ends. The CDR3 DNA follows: TGCGCCAGCAGCCAAGGGGTCCAGGGCTGGGAGACCCAGTACTTC. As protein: CASSQGVQGWETQYF.

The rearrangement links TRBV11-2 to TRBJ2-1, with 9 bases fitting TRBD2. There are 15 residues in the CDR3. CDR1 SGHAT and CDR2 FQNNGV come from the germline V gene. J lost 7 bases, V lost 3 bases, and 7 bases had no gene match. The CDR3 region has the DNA TGTGCCAGCAGCTTTGAAGGGACTAGCAAGAATGAGCAGTTCTTC. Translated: CASSFEGTSKNEQFF.

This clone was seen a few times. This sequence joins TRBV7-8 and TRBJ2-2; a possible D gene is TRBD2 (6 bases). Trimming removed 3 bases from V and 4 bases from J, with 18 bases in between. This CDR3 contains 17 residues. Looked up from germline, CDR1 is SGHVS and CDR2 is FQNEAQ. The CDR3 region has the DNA TGTGCCAGCAGCTTTTTAGCGGCGGAGCGGGCCACCGGGGAGCTGTTTTTT. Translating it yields CASSFLAAERATGELFF.

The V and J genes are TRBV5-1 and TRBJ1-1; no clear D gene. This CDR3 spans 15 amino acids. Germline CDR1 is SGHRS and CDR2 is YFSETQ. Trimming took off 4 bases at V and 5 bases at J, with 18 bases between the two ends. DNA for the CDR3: TGCGCCAGCAGCCTCCTGTCCACGGGCGGGACTGAAGCTTTCTTT. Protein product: CASSLLSTGGTEAFF.

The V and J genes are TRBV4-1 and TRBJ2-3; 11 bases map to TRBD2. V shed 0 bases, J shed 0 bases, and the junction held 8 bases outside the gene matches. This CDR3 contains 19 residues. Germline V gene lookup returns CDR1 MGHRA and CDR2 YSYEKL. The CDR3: CASSQDYSGRGVSTDTQYF. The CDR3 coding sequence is TGCGCCAGCAGCCAAGATTATAGCGGGAGGGGGGTAAGCACAGATACGCAGTATTTT.

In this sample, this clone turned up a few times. The CDR3 protein is CASSVGGRGTGELFF. CDR3 in DNA: TGCGCCAGCAGTGTGGGCGGGAGGGGCACCGGGGAGCTGTTTTTT. V and J are TRBV10-2 and TRBJ2-2, with 9 bases fitting TRBD2. The CDR3 has 15 amino acids. V shed 4 bases and J 4 bases; nucleotides not matched to a gene: 4. Germline lookup yields CDR1 WSHSY and CDR2 SAAADI.

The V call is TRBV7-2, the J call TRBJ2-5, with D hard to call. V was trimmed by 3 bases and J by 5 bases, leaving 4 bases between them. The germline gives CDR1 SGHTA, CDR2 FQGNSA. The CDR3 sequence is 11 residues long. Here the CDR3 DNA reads TGTGCCAGCAGCTTTTCTGAGACCCAGTACTTC. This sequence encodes CASSFSETQYF.

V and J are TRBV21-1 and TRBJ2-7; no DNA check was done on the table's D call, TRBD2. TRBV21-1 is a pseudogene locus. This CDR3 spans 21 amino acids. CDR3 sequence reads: CASSKVCRAASGRASSYEQYF. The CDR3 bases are TGTGCCAGCAGCAAAGTATGCAGGGCAGCTAGCGGGAGGGCCAGTTCCTACGAGCAGTACTTC.

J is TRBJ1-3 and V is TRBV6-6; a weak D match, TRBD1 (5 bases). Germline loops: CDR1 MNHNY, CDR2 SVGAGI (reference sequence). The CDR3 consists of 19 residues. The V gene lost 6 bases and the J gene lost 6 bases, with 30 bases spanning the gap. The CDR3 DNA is TGTGCCAGCAGCTTCGACGGCCTAAGAGGAGCAGGGCAGACAAACACCATATATTTT. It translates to CASSFDGLRGAGQTNTIYF.

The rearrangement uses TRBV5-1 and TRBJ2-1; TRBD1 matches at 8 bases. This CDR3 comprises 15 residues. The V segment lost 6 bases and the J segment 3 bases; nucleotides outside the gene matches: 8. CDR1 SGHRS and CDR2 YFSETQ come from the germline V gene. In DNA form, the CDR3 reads TGCGCCAGCAAAGAACAGGGGGAGCTCTACAATGAGCAGTTCTTC. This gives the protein CASKEQGELYNEQFF.

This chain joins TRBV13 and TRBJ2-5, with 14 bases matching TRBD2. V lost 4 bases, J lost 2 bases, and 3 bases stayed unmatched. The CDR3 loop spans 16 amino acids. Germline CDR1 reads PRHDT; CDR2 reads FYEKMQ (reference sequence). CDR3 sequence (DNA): TGTGCCAGCAGCTCCCGACTAGCGGGAGGGCAAGAGACCCAGTACTTC. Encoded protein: CASSSRLAGGQETQYF.

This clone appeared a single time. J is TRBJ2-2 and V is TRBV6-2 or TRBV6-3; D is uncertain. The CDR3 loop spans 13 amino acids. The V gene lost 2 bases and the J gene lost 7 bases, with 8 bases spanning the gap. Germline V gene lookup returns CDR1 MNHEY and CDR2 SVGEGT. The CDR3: CASSYSPGGELFF. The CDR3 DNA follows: TGTGCCAGCAGTTACAGCCCGGGCGGGGAGCTGTTTTTT.

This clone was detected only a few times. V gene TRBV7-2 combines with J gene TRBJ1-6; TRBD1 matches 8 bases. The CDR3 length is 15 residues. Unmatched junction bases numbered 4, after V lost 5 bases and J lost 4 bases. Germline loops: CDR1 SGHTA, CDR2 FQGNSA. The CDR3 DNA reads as TGTGCCAGCAGCCCCGGACAGGGATATAATTCACCCCTCCACTTT. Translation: CASSPGQGYNSPLHF.

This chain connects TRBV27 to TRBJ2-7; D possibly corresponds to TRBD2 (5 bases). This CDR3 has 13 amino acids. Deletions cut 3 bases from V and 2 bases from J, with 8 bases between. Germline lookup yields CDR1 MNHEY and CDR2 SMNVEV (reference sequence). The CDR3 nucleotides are TGTGCCAGCAGTTTGGGAGAAACCTACGAGCAGTACTTC. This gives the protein CASSLGETYEQYF.